In this sample, the clone carrying this T cell receptor (beta chain) turned up many times. Its antigen is unidentified. Trimming removed 5 bases from V and 5 bases from J; junction bases left unmatched: 8. CDR3 length: 16 residues. There were TCR beta CDR3 regions amplified from RNA transcripts. An initial round of RT-PCR targeting the TCR CDR3 relied on the HTBI primer set. TCRdb reanalysed the multiplex PCR reads using MiXCR and keeps one entry per CDR3 protein. The table has around 600,000 distinct CDR3 sequences, approximately 42% seen once; the top ten hold about 7.7%. These data originate in a study of T cells in Graves' hyperthyroidism and ophthalmopathy. Study-wide points: Most expanded thyroid clonotypes above 0.001 also appeared in blood. Ophthalmopathy was told apart from stable hyperthyroidism by a 13 V-J model. The model anticipated ophthalmopathy a median around six months pre-onset.

Uncontrolled infection, other autoimmune disease, pregnancy or lactation barred patients from enrollment. The sequence derives from an adult man with Graves' disease, either hyperthyroidism or ophthalmopathy (not recorded which). Sequenced: peripheral blood or thyroid tissue (not recorded which). This chain connects TRBV12-3 or TRBV12-4 to TRBJ2-7; 14 bases map to TRBD2. CDR3 coding DNA: TGTGCCAGCAGTCCCCTCGGGACTAGCGGGAGAAACGAGCAGTACTTC. It translates to CASSPLGTSGRNEQYF.